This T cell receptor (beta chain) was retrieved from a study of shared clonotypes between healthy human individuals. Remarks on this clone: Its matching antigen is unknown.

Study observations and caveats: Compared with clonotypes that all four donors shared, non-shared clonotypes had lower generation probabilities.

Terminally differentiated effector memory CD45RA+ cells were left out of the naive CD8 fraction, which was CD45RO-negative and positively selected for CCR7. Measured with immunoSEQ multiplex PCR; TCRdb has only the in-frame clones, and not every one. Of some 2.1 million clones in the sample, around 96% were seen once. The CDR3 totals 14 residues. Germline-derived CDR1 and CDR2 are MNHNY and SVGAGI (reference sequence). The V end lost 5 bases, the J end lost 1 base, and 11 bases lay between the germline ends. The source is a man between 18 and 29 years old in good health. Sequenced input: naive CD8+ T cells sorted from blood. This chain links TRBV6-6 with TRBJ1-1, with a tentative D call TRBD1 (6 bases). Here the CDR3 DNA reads TGTGCCAGCAGTGCGACAGGAGAGAACACTGAAGCTTTCTTT. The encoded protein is CASSATGENTEAFF.